The next 12 T cell receptor beta chains were all read from a single sample in a study of a mutant IDH1 vaccine in newly diagnosed glioma. Antigens of these TCRs are unknown. Some clones are missing from TCRdb's copy, which holds only in-frame ones; the method was immunoSEQ multiplex PCR. Counted here are some 42,000 clones, approximately 80% occurring once; the ten biggest clones make up 5.1%. The sample's time point: week 35, safety follow-up. Vaccinated patients received 300 ug of mutant IDH1 20-mer peptide per dose, with topical imiquimod. The starting material was PBMCs, obtained from a glioma patient whose treatment included an IDH1 peptide vaccine. These receptors were taken from a woman in her forties or fifties with glioma.

In its sample, this clone was seen a few times. V and J are TRBV6-5 and TRBJ1-2, with a possible D match to TRBD1 (5 bases). The V gene lost 0 bases and the J gene lost 2 bases, with 13 bases spanning the gap. Germline CDR1 MNHEY, CDR2 SVGAGI. The CDR3 extends over 16 amino acids. The CDR3 sequence: CASSYSSPGRNYGYTF. The DNA of the CDR3 is TGTGCCAGCAGTTACTCTTCTCCGGGACGGAACTATGGCTACACCTTC.

This clone came up once. This chain joins TRBV7-2 and TRBJ1-2; D is possibly TRBD1 (6 bases). The CDR3 has 13 amino acids. Germline values: CDR1 SGHTA, CDR2 FQGNSA. V was pared by 2 bases and J by 8 bases, with 12 bases between. CDR3 nucleotides: TGTGCCAGCAGCTTAAACAGGGAGCAGGGCTACACCTTC. Translated, it gives CASSLNREQGYTF.

The V and J genes are TRBV30 and TRBJ1-1; D ambiguous. CDR3 length: 14 amino acids. Per germline, CDR1 GTSNPN and CDR2 SVGIG (reference sequence). V was pared by 5 bases and J by 4 bases, with 17 bases between. As DNA, the CDR3 is TGTGCCTGGGGTGAGGTATCTGGAGGCACTGAAGCTTTCTTT. Translated, it gives CAWGEVSGGTEAFF.

Only a few counts were recorded for this clone. The chain joins TRBV5-1 to TRBJ2-1, with 9 bases fitting TRBD1. This CDR3 has 15 residues. The germline gives CDR1 SGHRS, CDR2 YFSETQ. With 3 bases clipped from V and 4 bases from J, the junction kept 5 bases outside the gene matches. The CDR3 loop is CASSYDGQGYNEQFF. The CDR3 DNA is TGCGCCAGCAGCTACGACGGACAGGGGTACAATGAGCAGTTCTTC.

Only one count was recorded for this clone. The chain links TRBV29-1 to TRBJ2-7; perhaps TRBD2 as D (7 bases). The V end lost 4 bases, the J end lost 2 bases, and 15 bases lay between the germline ends. The CDR3 sequence is 14 residues long. Per germline, CDR1 SQVTM and CDR2 ANQGSEA. CDR3 in amino acids: CSVGGEGGTYEQYF. DNA of the CDR3: TGCAGCGTTGGCGGTGAGGGGGGGACCTACGAGCAGTACTTC.

The rearrangement joins TRBV9 to TRBJ2-7, with D possibly TRBD1 on 6 matching bases. Between the trimmed V and J ends, which lost 0 bases and 1 base, there was a span of 11 bases. The germline CDR1 and CDR2 sequences are SGDLS and YYNGEE. The CDR3 is made up of 15 amino acids. The CDR3 spells CASSVGAGQSYEQYF. For the CDR3, the DNA is TGTGCCAGCAGCGTAGGGGCAGGACAGTCCTACGAGCAGTACTTC.

The chain uses TRBV18 and TRBJ1-2; D uncertain. Between the trimmed V and J ends, which lost 3 bases and 3 bases, there was a span of 14 bases. Germline V gives CDR1 KGHSH, CDR2 LQKENI. This CDR3 has 15 residues. CDR3 residues: CASSPKASGDYGYTF. The CDR3 bases are TGTGCCAGCTCACCTAAAGCCTCCGGGGACTATGGCTACACCTTC.

The rearrangement links TRBV18 to TRBJ2-7, with 7 bases aligning to TRBD1. The CDR3 is made up of 14 amino acids. Germline V gene sequence: CDR1 KGHSH, CDR2 LQKENI. The ends lost 3 bases at V and 4 bases at J; junction bases unmatched: 6. CDR3 sequence reads: CASSPETGMYEQYF. In nucleotides, the CDR3 is TGTGCCAGCTCACCGGAGACAGGGATGTACGAGCAGTACTTC.

The V gene is TRBV5-1, the J gene TRBJ1-2; TRBD1 aligns across 7 bases. Germline values: CDR1 SGHRS, CDR2 YFSETQ. V gave up 2 bases and J gave up 8 bases; unmatched junction bases: 9. The length of the CDR3 is 14 residues. The CDR3 sequence is CASSLQGQIYGYTF. The CDR3 coding sequence is TGCGCCAGCAGCTTACAGGGGCAGATCTACGGCTACACCTTC.

The rearrangement joins TRBV27 to TRBJ2-7; 7 bases are a match to TRBD2. There are 16 residues in the CDR3. Trimming removed 6 bases from V and 5 bases from J; junction bases left unmatched: 16. Germline V gene data show CDR1 as MNHEY and CDR2 as SMNVEV (reference sequence). CDR3 region: CASSPLGLVNPHEQYF. CDR3 DNA: TGTGCCAGCAGCCCCCTAGGACTAGTAAACCCCCACGAGCAGTACTTC.

This chain connects TRBV29-1 to TRBJ1-2, with D tentatively TRBD1 (6 bases). CDR3 length equals 10 residues. Germline V lookup: CDR1 SQVTM, CDR2 ANQGSEA. V shed 6 bases and J shed 6 bases, with 8 bases lying between them. CDR3 amino acids: CSVRQDGYTF. The DNA of the CDR3 is TGCAGCGTACGACAGGATGGCTACACCTTC.

This chain connects TRBV7-6 to TRBJ2-7, with a weak D call TRBD2 (6 bases). The CDR3 runs 14 residues. Per the germline V gene, CDR1 is SGHVS and CDR2 is FNYEAQ. V dropped 5 bases and J dropped 3 bases, with 14 bases sitting between them. The CDR3 sequence: CASSNSPTSYEQYF. For the CDR3, the DNA is TGTGCCAGCAGCAACAGCCCGACTAGCTACGAGCAGTACTTC.